What follows describes a single T cell receptor beta chain. Sequencing used immunoSEQ multiplex PCR; TCRdb keeps in-frame clones, though not all of them. Of approximately 89,000 clones in the sample, about 91% were seen once. This sample is part of a study of OX40 agonist ivuxolimab in advanced cancers. Material: CD4+ or CD8+ T cells sorted from blood, obtained in a trial of the OX40 agonist ivuxolimab. This sequence was found in an adult with an advanced solid tumor such as melanoma, head and neck, liver or kidney cancer.

The CDR3 DNA sequence: TGTGCCAGCAATAGACAGAGAGTATCCGGGGAGCTGTTTTTT. Its translation: CASNRQRVSGELFF. This chain uses TRBV2 with TRBJ2-2; TRBD1 is a possible D gene (5 bases). Germline V gives CDR1 SNHLY, CDR2 FYNNEI. V lost 7 bases and J 6 bases, leaving 15 bases between the germline ends. There are 14 residues in the CDR3.